This T cell receptor beta chain was obtained from a study of response to subunit inactivated influenza vaccine. V gave up 1 base and J gave up 4 bases, with 16 bases separating them. CDR1 and CDR2 from the germline V gene are SGHVS and FNYEAQ. The CDR3 covers 16 residues. This clonotype was seen only a few times. Each CDR3 protein gets one entry after TCRdb re-called the RT-PCR reads with MiXCR. The profile shows hundreds of thousands of distinct CDR3 sequences, about 25% of them singletons. V and J are TRBV7-6 and TRBJ2-5; TRBD2 is a possible D gene (6 bases). The sequencing here drew on CD4+ T cells sorted from PBMCs, taken 5 days after vaccination. The sequence was obtained from a man over 45 who received an inactivated influenza vaccine. DNA for the CDR3: TGTGCCAGCAGCTTAGGGGAAGGGGTCGGGGGAGAGACCCAGTACTTC. The encoded protein is CASSLGEGVGGETQYF.